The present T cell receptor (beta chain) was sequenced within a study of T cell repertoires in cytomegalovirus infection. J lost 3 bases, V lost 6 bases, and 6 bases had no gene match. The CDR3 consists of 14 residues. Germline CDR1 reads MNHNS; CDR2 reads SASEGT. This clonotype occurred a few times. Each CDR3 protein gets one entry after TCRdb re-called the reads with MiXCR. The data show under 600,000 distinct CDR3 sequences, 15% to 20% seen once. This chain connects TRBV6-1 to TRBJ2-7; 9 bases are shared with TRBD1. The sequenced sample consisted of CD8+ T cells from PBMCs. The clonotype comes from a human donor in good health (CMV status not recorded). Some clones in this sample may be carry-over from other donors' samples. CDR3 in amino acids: CASRPGTGIYEQYF. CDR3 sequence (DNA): TGTGCCAGCAGGCCCGGGACAGGGATCTACGAGCAGTACTTC.